Below, 14 T cell receptor beta chains from the same sample are listed, as sequenced in a study of CD8+ T cells in alopecia areata. Treatment noted: oral pan-JAK inhibitor, 5-10 mg twice daily. cDNA serving as the sequencing template came from extracted, reverse transcribed RNA. The method was immunoSEQ multiplex PCR; TCRdb's version includes in-frame clones alone and lacks a portion of them. The data hold 150,000 to 200,000 clones, with 60% observed a single time. Sample: CD4+ T cells sorted from blood, taken at week 24, from a patient treated with tofacitinib. Source of these receptors: a human donor with alopecia areata.

This chain links TRBV2 with TRBJ2-5; either TRBD1 or TRBD2 may fit D (6 bases each). The V gene lost 2 bases and the J gene lost 4 bases, with 17 bases spanning the gap. Per the germline V gene, CDR1 is SNHLY and CDR2 is FYNNEI. The CDR3 sequence is 16 residues long. The CDR3 reads CASSETGAGGSETQYF. The CDR3 DNA is TGTGCCAGCAGTGAAACGGGGGCTGGCGGGTCAGAGACCCAGTACTTC.

The chain uses TRBV2 and TRBJ2-2; 8 positions match TRBD1. J gave up 3 bases and V 4 bases, and 4 bases lay outside the gene matches. This CDR3 comprises 15 residues. Germline loops: CDR1 SNHLY, CDR2 FYNNEI. CDR3 residues: CASSGGQGYTGELFF. The CDR3 DNA sequence: TGTGCCAGCAGTGGTGGACAGGGATACACCGGGGAGCTGTTTTTT.

V usage is TRBV6-5 and J usage is TRBJ2-3, with D perhaps TRBD2 (5 bases). This CDR3 region has 12 residues. The ends were cut back, 6 bases at V and 6 bases at J, with 10 bases in the middle. The V gene's germline CDR1 is MNHEY and CDR2 SVGAGI. DNA of the CDR3: TGTGCCAGCAGGAAGACGGGGGATACGCAGTATTTT. This codes for CASRKTGDTQYF.

The chain combines TRBV15 with TRBJ2-7; D possibly matches TRBD1 or TRBD2 (6 bases each). Trimming pared 0 bases from V and 7 bases from J, leaving 13 bases between. CDR3 length: 14 amino acids. Germline V CDR1 and CDR2: LNHNV, YYDKDF (reference sequence). CDR3 sequence: CATSRDSGAGEQYF. The DNA for the CDR3 is TGTGCCACCAGCAGAGATTCGGGGGCGGGGGAGCAGTACTTC.

There are a few counts of this clone. The CDR3: CASSTSGGPYEQYF. The CDR3 coding sequence is TGTGCCAGCAGTACTAGCGGGGGACCCTACGAGCAGTACTTC. V gene TRBV2 combines with J gene TRBJ2-7; the match to TRBD2 covers 11 bases. This CDR3 has 14 residues. Germline assignment: CDR1 SNHLY and CDR2 FYNNEI. The J segment lost 2 bases and the V segment lost 5 bases, leaving 2 bases of the junction unmatched.

This chain joins TRBV28 and TRBJ2-7; 7 bases are a match to TRBD1. The germline V gene encodes CDR1 MDHEN and CDR2 SYDVKM. The CDR3 is 14 amino acids. V lost 6 bases to trimming and J lost 3 bases; unmatched junction nucleotides: 8. The DNA of the CDR3 is TGTGCCAGCAGGCGCACAGGGGCACACTACGAGCAGTACTTC. Encoded protein: CASRRTGAHYEQYF.

The chain uses TRBV15 and TRBJ2-7; TRBD1 matches at 12 bases. Germline V gives CDR1 LNHNV, CDR2 YYDKDF (reference sequence). Losses at the gene ends were 5 bases for V and 7 bases for J; bases not matched to a gene: 12. The CDR3 loop spans 16 amino acids. For the CDR3, the DNA is TGTGCCACCAGCCCTCGGGACAGGGGGCGGGTAAGTGAGCAGTACTTC. It specifies CATSPRDRGRVSEQYF.

This chain uses TRBV29-1 with TRBJ2-7; TRBD1 aligns across 9 bases. CDR3 length equals 14 residues. Germline CDR1 SQVTM, CDR2 ANQGSEA. The V gene end was trimmed by 6 bases and the J gene end by 5 bases; junction bases not matched to a gene: 11. For the CDR3, the DNA is TGCAGCGTGGTGGGACAGGGTGCTTCCCACGAGCAGTACTTC. Translating it yields CSVVGQGASHEQYF.

The J gene is TRBJ2-1, the V gene TRBV7-2, with 9 positions matching TRBD1. Germline loops: CDR1 SGHTA, CDR2 FQGNSA. The CDR3 is 15 residues long. V lost 0 bases, J lost 8 bases, and 5 bases stayed unmatched. For the CDR3, the DNA is TGTGCCAGCAGCTTAGCTGGGACAGGGATCCATGAGCAGTTCTTC. The encoded protein is CASSLAGTGIHEQFF.

This clone appeared a few times. The J gene is TRBJ2-7, the V gene TRBV30; D remains ambiguous. This CDR3 has 13 amino acids. Trimming pared 2 bases from V and 3 bases from J, leaving 11 bases between. Germline CDR1 GTSNPN, CDR2 SVGIG (reference sequence). Here the CDR3 DNA reads TGTGCCTGGAGTAAAGGGAACCACTACGAGCAGTACTTC. Its protein is CAWSKGNHYEQYF.

Comments on this clone: The same CDR3 arises from other DNA sequences in this sample as well. The J gene is TRBJ1-5, the V gene TRBV29-1, with a possible D match to TRBD1 (5 bases). V was cut by 6 bases and J by 0 bases, with 6 bases left in between. CDR1 is SQVTM, CDR2 ANQGSEA, per germline. The length of the CDR3 is 12 residues. CDR3 protein: CSVGGSNQPQHF. The CDR3 DNA is TGCAGCGTCGGGGGTAGCAATCAGCCCCAGCATTTT.

V usage is TRBV6-5 and J usage is TRBJ1-2; TRBD1 aligns across 7 bases. The V gene's germline CDR1 is MNHEY and CDR2 SVGAGI. CDR3 length equals 13 residues. The J segment lost 8 bases and the V segment lost 6 bases, leaving 9 bases of the junction unmatched. CDR3 region: CASSATGLDGYTF. CDR3 DNA: TGTGCCAGCAGCGCGACAGGGTTGGACGGCTACACCTTC.

The V call is TRBV2, the J call TRBJ1-5; unclear D gene. Germline V gives CDR1 SNHLY, CDR2 FYNNEI. The CDR3 is 15 residues long. For the CDR3, the DNA is TGTGCTTCAGCGGATCTGCTTTATAGCAATCAGCCCCAGCATTTT. It specifies CASADLLYSNQPQHF. The full variable domain, with the rest looked up from reference TRBV2 and TRBJ1-5, is EPEVTQTPSHQVTQMGQEVILRCVPISNHLYFYWYRQILGQKVEFLVSFYNNEISEKSEIFDDQFSVERPDGSNFTLKIRSTKLEDSAMYFCASADLLYSNQPQHFGDGTRLSIL.

This clone was recorded a few times. The V gene is TRBV4-1, the J gene TRBJ2-5, with D perhaps TRBD1 (6 bases). The CDR3 is 15 residues long. Trimming removed 0 bases from V and 4 bases from J, with 12 bases in between. Germline CDR1 is MGHRA and CDR2 is YSYEKL. Here the CDR3 reads CASSQDGRGVETQYF. The CDR3 coding sequence is TGCGCCAGCAGCCAAGATGGCAGGGGAGTAGAGACCCAGTACTTC.